This T cell receptor beta chain was identified in a study of blood T cell repertoires in COVID-19. Turning to the study itself: Samples of COVID-19 (acute and convalescent) were obtained from the United States, Italy and Spain. From T cells, B-cell-depleted T cells, or PBMCs came the material, which was cDNA or gDNA.

CDR1 ENHRY and CDR2 SYGVKD come from the germline V gene. Trimming stripped 7 bases from V and 8 bases from J, with 17 bases between. This CDR3 is 13 amino acids long. Original analysis: Amplified reference gene primers provided the basis for estimating nucleated cell counts. The repertoire was sequenced with immunoSEQ multiplex PCR; TCRdb's copy has only in-frame clones and lacks some. Clone size and V and J calls were adopted from that table, with D and trimming inferred from the DNA. The table has around 130,000 clones, roughly 80% seen once; the top ten hold around 17%. The chain employs TRBV10-3 and TRBJ1-2; tentatively, D is TRBD1 (6 bases). This TCR came from a woman aged 45-60 years with acute or convalescent COVID-19. Material: peripheral blood. The CDR3: CAITGTGSDGYTF. The CDR3 region has the DNA TGTGCCATCACCGGAACAGGGAGCGACGGCTACACCTTC.